This TCR beta chain was captured in a study of blood T cell repertoires in COVID-19. As for the study in general: Sample material is recorded as cDNA or gDNA derived from T cells, B-cell-depleted T cells, or PBMCs.

Clones were sequenced by immunoSEQ multiplex PCR, and TCRdb holds only the in-frame ones, with some missing. The repertoire consists of around 76,000 clones, with 75% to 90% occurring once and the leading ten covering roughly 5.6%. The TCR comes from a man older than 75 with acute or convalescent COVID-19. Material: peripheral blood.

The CDR3 reads CASSQRTNNEQFF. The CDR3 bases are TGCGCCAGCAGCCAACGGACAAACAATGAGCAGTTCTTC. This chain connects TRBV5-1 to TRBJ2-1; D is perhaps TRBD1 (5 bases). The V end was cut by 4 bases, the J end by 5 bases, with 10 bases between. Germline lookup yields CDR1 SGHRS and CDR2 YFSETQ. The CDR3 contains 13 residues.